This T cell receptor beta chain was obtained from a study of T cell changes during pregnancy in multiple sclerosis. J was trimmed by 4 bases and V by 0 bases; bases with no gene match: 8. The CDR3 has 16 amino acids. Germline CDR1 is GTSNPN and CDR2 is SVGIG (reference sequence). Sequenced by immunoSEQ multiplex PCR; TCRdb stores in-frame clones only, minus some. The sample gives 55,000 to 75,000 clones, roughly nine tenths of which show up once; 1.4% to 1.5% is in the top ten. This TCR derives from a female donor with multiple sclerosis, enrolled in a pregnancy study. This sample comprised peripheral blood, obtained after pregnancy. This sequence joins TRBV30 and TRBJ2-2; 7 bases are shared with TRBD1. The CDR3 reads CAWSVWEQGSTGELFF. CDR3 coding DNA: TGTGCCTGGAGTGTTTGGGAACAGGGGAGCACCGGGGAGCTGTTTTTT.